What follows is one TCR beta chain and its context. Its antigen is undetermined. The data originate from a study of CXCR3-negative and CXCR3-positive naive CD8 T cells. TRB cDNA was prepared as libraries by UMI-labeled 5' RACE. No DNA is given; TCRdb re-called the 5' RACE reads and lists each CDR3 protein once. The table for this sample gives about 98,000 distinct CDR3 sequences. Study-level findings and limits: Memory CD8+ T cell repertoires were far less diverse than both naive subsets. In CXCR3-positive naive cells, the TRB CDR3s were more hydrophobic than in CXCR3-negative naive cells. Freshly isolated PBMCs were used in most assays, given partial CXCR3 loss after freezing.

The study sorted every CD8+ T cell subset in triplicate at hundreds of thousands of cells each. This CDR3 region has 14 residues. Germline V gene lookup returns CDR1 MNHEY and CDR2 SMNVEV (reference sequence). Input material: naive CXCR3+ CD8+ T cells from blood. The subset is: CD45RO-CCR7+CD27+CD95- naive CD8+ T cells expressing CXCR3 (TNR3+). The chain combines TRBV27 with TRBJ1-4; lacking DNA, the TRBD1 call made by TCRdb goes unchecked. The clonotype originates from a human donor in good health. Some clones in this sample may be carry-over from other donors' samples. This CDR3 reads CASSPVGAHEKLFF.